What follows are 8 T cell receptor beta chains derived from one specimen sequenced in a study of beta chain features in type 1 diabetes (dated by TCRdb to the late 2010s). Library generation was performed with the immunoSEQ multiplex PCR assay. The entire amount of isolated RNA was reverse transcribed using the High Capacity cDNA Reverse Transcription Kit, so the sequenced TCRB transcripts were expressed ones. The table comes from immuneACCESS by way of TCRdb, which keeps in-frame sequences with V and J called. Part of the clones is missing from these tables; in studies checked, under half for an unresolved V gene and the rest for unknown reasons. The sample table contains under 200,000 clones; only one count was recorded for about 8.5% of them. The biggest ten clones account for 0.65% of the sample. The sample was central memory CD4+ T cells from blood. Receptors were obtained from a man aged 18-30 years in good health.

The V gene is TRBV7-2, the J gene TRBJ2-6, with 11 bases lining up with TRBD2. The V gene end was trimmed by 0 bases and the J gene end by 2 bases; junction bases not matched to a gene: 12. The CDR3 length is 21 residues. The V gene's germline CDR1 is SGHTA and CDR2 FQGNSA. CDR3 loop: CASSLARDWTSGPPGANVLTF. CDR3 in DNA: TGTGCCAGCAGCTTAGCCAGGGACTGGACTAGCGGGCCCCCTGGGGCCAACGTCCTGACTTTC.

This chain links TRBV5-4 with TRBJ2-5, with 9 nucleotides matching TRBD2. V lost 5 bases and J lost 5; bases outside the gene matches: 7. The CDR3 is made up of 14 amino acids. Germline CDR1 reads SGHNT; CDR2 reads YYREEE (reference sequence). The CDR3 sequence: CASRLSGSRETQYF. CDR3 nucleotides: TGTGCCAGCAGACTTAGCGGGAGTAGGGAGACCCAGTACTTC.

V is TRBV11-2 and J is TRBJ2-2, with 7 positions matching TRBD1. Trimming at V came to 7 bases and at J to 3 bases, leaving 5 bases not matched to a gene. Per the germline V gene, CDR1 is SGHAT and CDR2 is FQNNGV. The CDR3 is 14 amino acids. The CDR3 region has the DNA TGTGCCAGCACTAGACAGGGAGACACCGGGGAGCTGTTTTTT. It specifies CASTRQGDTGELFF.

The chain combines TRBV4-3 with TRBJ1-4; D is perhaps TRBD1 (5 bases). Looked up from germline, CDR1 is LGHNA and CDR2 is YSLEER. V was clipped by 4 bases and J by 1 base, with 10 bases between them. CDR3 length: 15 residues. The CDR3 bases are TGCGCCAGCAGCCGATCGGGGGGAACTAATGAAAAACTGTTTTTT. It is translated as CASSRSGGTNEKLFF.

This clone was observed a few times. This sequence joins TRBV4-2 and TRBJ2-7; 11 nucleotides agree with TRBD1. With V trimmed by 3 bases and J by 9 bases, 10 bases remained unmatched. The CDR3 covers 15 residues. Germline CDR1 is LGHNA and CDR2 is YNFKEQ. The CDR3 spells CASSQGDRGDTRQYF. In DNA, the CDR3 is TGTGCCAGCAGCCAGGGGGACAGGGGGGATACGAGGCAGTACTTC.

This clone was counted at least ten times. The chain carries TRBV19 and TRBJ2-1; D unresolved. The CDR3 totals 11 residues. V was cut by 6 bases and J by 5 bases, with 5 bases left in between. Germline CDR1 and CDR2: LNHDA and SQIVND (reference sequence). CDR3 region: CASRFDNEQFF. In DNA, the CDR3 is TGTGCCAGTAGATTCGACAATGAGCAGTTCTTC.

This clone occurred a few times. The gene calls are TRBV7-9 and TRBJ2-3; no reliable D call. This CDR3 contains 14 residues. Germline lookup yields CDR1 SEHNR and CDR2 FQNEAQ (reference sequence). Trimming removed 1 base at V and 1 base at J, with 6 bases between. For the CDR3, the DNA is TGTGCCAGCAGCTTAGGACAACGCACAGATACGCAGTATTTT. Protein product: CASSLGQRTDTQYF.

V gene TRBV7-3 combines with J gene TRBJ2-3; D unclear. V was clipped by 4 bases and J by 3 bases, with 17 bases between them. Germline CDR1 and CDR2: SGHTA and FQGTGA. This CDR3 is 16 amino acids long. The CDR3 nucleotides read TGTGCCAGCAGCTCAGGCAGCAGCAGAACGACAGATACGCAGTATTTT. Translating it yields CASSSGSSRTTDTQYF.